This TCR beta chain is from a study of cytomegalovirus exposure and HLA in healthy donors. PCR primers comprised 60 Vbeta and 13 Jbeta primers. The assay was immunoSEQ multiplex PCR, and TCRdb's table has in-frame clones only and misses some. The sample has about 130,000 clones, roughly 68% seen once. In germline, CDR1 is SGDLS, CDR2 YYNGEE. There are 17 residues in the CDR3. Trimming cost V 4 bases and J 2 bases; bases outside gene matches: 6. The rearrangement joins TRBV9 to TRBJ2-3; 14 nucleotides match TRBD2. This receptor was obtained from a woman aged 45-65 years in good health and CMV-seropositive. The sequenced sample was PBMCs. In DNA, the CDR3 is TGTGCCAGCAGCCCCGCGACTAGCGGGGGGGACACAGATACGCAGTATTTT. Translation gives CASSPATSGGDTDTQYF.